These 27 T cell receptor beta chains came from one sample sequenced in a study of vaccination and CD4 T cells after COVID-19. Documented treatment: roughly 10-day PBMC culture with coronavirus spike peptide pools or control peptides (ViraFEST assay). Cultured CD4+ T cells had their DNA profiled by the Oncomine TCR Beta short-read assay. TCRdb re-called the PCR reads with MiXCR, one entry per CDR3 protein. This sample has over 12,000 distinct CDR3 sequences, with about 60% found just once. The antigens these receptors bind are not known. The material sequenced was CD4+ T cells from blood, cultured in vitro. The receptors were gathered from a human donor who had recovered from COVID-19.

This chain joins TRBV7-8 and TRBJ1-1; tentatively, D is TRBD1 (6 bases). In germline, CDR1 is SGHVS, CDR2 FQNEAQ. This CDR3 spans 13 amino acids. V lost 4 bases and J 0 bases, leaving 6 bases between the germline ends. The CDR3 DNA sequence: TGTGCCAGCAGCTGGACAGTGAACACTGAAGCTTTCTTT. Amino acids: CASSWTVNTEAFF.

This clonotype was counted between two and nine times. The rearrangement links TRBV6-4 to TRBJ2-3; 11 nucleotides agree with TRBD2. The J segment lost 4 bases and the V segment lost 10 bases, leaving 13 bases of the junction unmatched. Germline V CDR1 and CDR2: MRHNA, SNTAGT. The CDR3 spans 16 residues. In DNA form, the CDR3 reads TGTGCCAACCCCGGGACTAGCGGAACCGGGGCAGATACGCAGTATTTT. Translation: CANPGTSGTGADTQYF.

The chain carries TRBV11-3 and TRBJ1-1; D gene ambiguous. The CDR3 consists of 11 residues. V was trimmed by 3 bases and J by 7 bases, leaving 6 bases between them. Germline-derived CDR1 and CDR2 are SGHNT and YENEEA. In DNA, the CDR3 is TGTGCCAGCAGCTTTGAGGTTGAAGCTTTCTTT. This translates into CASSFEVEAFF.

The chain carries TRBV12-3 or TRBV12-4 and TRBJ2-5, with D unresolved. The CDR3 totals 14 residues. V lost 5 bases, J lost 3 bases, and 13 bases lay in between. CDR3 in DNA: TGTGCCAGCAGTCAAATCCGGCAGGAAGAGACCCAGTACTTC. Protein product: CASSQIRQEETQYF.

This clonotype was observed a few times. The chain couples TRBV7-9 to TRBJ1-1, with 10 positions matching TRBD1. Trimming at V came to 0 bases and at J to 6 bases, leaving 10 bases not matched to a gene. The CDR3 sequence is 17 residues long. Germline V gene data show CDR1 as SEHNR and CDR2 as FQNEAQ (reference sequence). This CDR3 reads CASSLAAAGTGVSEAFF. The CDR3 DNA reads as TGTGCCAGCAGCTTAGCCGCTGCCGGGACAGGGGTCTCTGAAGCTTTCTTT.

This chain connects TRBV10-2 to TRBJ1-1; 9 bases align to TRBD1. V gave up 3 bases and J gave up 0 bases; unmatched junction bases: 5. This CDR3 region has 16 residues. The germline CDR1 and CDR2 sequences are WSHSY and SAAADI. As DNA, the CDR3 is TGCGCCAGCAGTGAAACGGACAGGGGATTGAACACTGAAGCTTTCTTT. Protein: CASSETDRGLNTEAFF.

CDR3 region: CSAEDRGSMGKLFF. In nucleotides, the CDR3 is TGCAGTGCTGAGGACAGGGGGTCCATGGGGAAGCTGTTTTTT. The J gene is TRBJ2-2, the V gene TRBV20-1; 10 bases fit TRBD1. The CDR3 has 14 residues. CDR1 and CDR2 from the germline V gene are DFQATT and SNEGSKA (reference sequence). Trimming removed 5 bases from V and 12 bases from J; junction bases left unmatched: 12.

The gene calls are TRBV19 and TRBJ2-6; D is ambiguous. Germline V gene data show CDR1 as LNHDA and CDR2 as SQIVND (reference sequence). The CDR3 is made up of 17 amino acids. Trimming cost V 7 bases and J 0 bases, with 16 bases left between them. This CDR3 is CASTTSRRSSGANVLTF. CDR3 in DNA: TGTGCCAGTACCACATCCCGACGGAGCTCTGGGGCCAACGTCCTGACTTTC.

This chain links TRBV20-1 with TRBJ2-3; 8 bases are shared with TRBD2. The CDR3 loop spans 13 amino acids. Germline CDR1 reads DFQATT; CDR2 reads SNEGSKA (reference sequence). The V and J ends lost 5 bases and 2 bases, in that order; junction bases with no gene match: 3. CDR3 sequence reads: CSARGGTTDTQYF. The CDR3 DNA reads TGCAGTGCTCGCGGGGGGACCACAGATACGCAGTATTTT.

V gene TRBV6-1 combines with J gene TRBJ2-5; TRBD1 aligns across 8 bases. Germline assignment: CDR1 MNHNS and CDR2 SASEGT. The V segment lost 6 bases and the J segment 1 base; nucleotides outside the gene matches: 7. The CDR3 is made up of 15 amino acids. The CDR3 DNA sequence: TGTGCCAGCAGGGCGAGTACAGGGGGCCAAGAGACCCAGTACTTC. It is translated as CASRASTGGQETQYF.

CDR3 region: CASSLGGISYEQYF. The CDR3, as DNA: TGTGCCAGCAGCTTAGGAGGGATCTCCTACGAGCAGTACTTC. The rearrangement links TRBV7-2 to TRBJ2-7, with a tentative D call TRBD2 (5 bases). The CDR3 has 14 amino acids. With 1 base removed from V and 0 bases from J, the gap between germline ends came to 7 bases. Germline CDR1 reads SGHTA; CDR2 reads FQGNSA.

J is TRBJ1-1 and V is TRBV5-1; 7 nucleotides line up with TRBD1. This CDR3 comprises 20 residues. The V segment lost 0 bases and the J segment 0 bases; nucleotides outside the gene matches: 17. Per germline, CDR1 SGHRS and CDR2 YFSETQ. The DNA for the CDR3 is TGCGCCAGCAGCTTGGGCCAATACCGAGGGGGCGGTGGGGTGAACACTGAAGCTTTCTTT. This sequence encodes CASSLGQYRGGGGVNTEAFF.

V is TRBV7-2 and J is TRBJ2-5; D gene ambiguous. Germline V gives CDR1 SGHTA, CDR2 FQGNSA. Trimming shortened V by 3 bases and J by 4 bases, and 6 bases separated the two germline ends. The length of the CDR3 is 12 residues. CDR3 in DNA: TGTGCCAGCAGCTTGTTGGCAGAGACCCAGTACTTC. This codes for CASSLLAETQYF.

V is TRBV11-3 and J is TRBJ1-2, with 8 bases aligning to TRBD1. Germline CDR1 is SGHNT and CDR2 is YENEEA. This CDR3 has 16 residues. Trimming removed 1 base from V and 2 bases from J; junction bases left unmatched: 6. Written as DNA, the CDR3 is TGTGCCAGCAGCTTAGCGGGACAGGTTCCGAACTATGGCTACACCTTC. Translating it yields CASSLAGQVPNYGYTF.

The rearrangement uses TRBV12-3 or TRBV12-4 and TRBJ2-5; TRBD2 aligns across 7 bases. CDR3 size: 16 residues. V trimming: 5 bases; J trimming: 1 base; junction bases outside the gene matches: 10. The CDR3 bases are TGTGCCAGCAGTCCCCGGGGAGGGAGACTCCAAGAGACCCAGTACTTC. Translation gives CASSPRGGRLQETQYF.

The chain employs TRBV6-1 and TRBJ1-6, with no clear D. The germline gives CDR1 MNHNS, CDR2 SASEGT. Trimming removed 4 bases from V and 9 bases from J, with 7 bases in between. This CDR3 is 12 amino acids long. CDR3 in DNA: TGTGCCAGCAGTGTCCGGCCTTCACCCCTCCACTTT. It yields the protein CASSVRPSPLHF.

The chain carries TRBV27 and TRBJ1-6, with 7 bases fitting TRBD1. Germline-derived CDR1 and CDR2 are MNHEY and SMNVEV (reference sequence). The CDR3 extends over 17 amino acids. Germline trimming cut 0 bases from V and 1 base from J; bases unmatched to any gene: 3. This CDR3 is CASSLSAGGSYNSPLHF. CDR3 in DNA: TGTGCCAGCAGTTTATCGGCAGGGGGTTCCTATAATTCACCCCTCCACTTT.

This clonotype was recorded a few times. V and J are TRBV24-1 and TRBJ2-5; TRBD2 aligns across 11 bases. The V and J ends lost 4 bases and 5 bases, in that order; junction bases with no gene match: 5. Germline assignment: CDR1 KGHDR and CDR2 SFDVKD. This CDR3 is 15 amino acids long. The CDR3, as DNA: TGTGCCACCAGTGAGGGGACTAGCGGAGGGGAGACCCAGTACTTC. Residues: CATSEGTSGGETQYF.

The V and J genes are TRBV6-1 and TRBJ2-1, with TRBD2 matching over 9 bases. The germline CDR1 and CDR2 sequences are MNHNS and SASEGT. With 5 bases clipped from V and 8 bases from J, the junction kept 10 bases outside the gene matches. The CDR3 is 15 amino acids. CDR3 coding DNA: TGTGCCAGCAGTCCTACTAGCGGGTATAGCCATGAGCAGTTCTTC. Encoded protein: CASSPTSGYSHEQFF.

This clonotype was detected only once. This sequence joins TRBV20-1 and TRBJ1-3, with a weak D call TRBD1 (5 bases). The V gene's germline CDR1 is DFQATT and CDR2 SNEGSKA (reference sequence). The V gene lost 6 bases and the J gene lost 0 bases, with 12 bases spanning the gap. The CDR3 length is 14 residues. CDR3 sequence (DNA): TGCAGTGCCCTGACAGTTACCTCTGGAAACACCATATATTTT. Translating it yields CSALTVTSGNTIYF.

The J gene is TRBJ2-5, the V gene TRBV30; the match to TRBD1 covers 10 bases. Germline-derived CDR1 and CDR2 are GTSNPN and SVGIG (reference sequence). The ends lost 4 bases at V and 3 bases at J; junction bases unmatched: 5. The CDR3 covers 14 residues. The DNA for the CDR3 is TGTGCCTGGACCCCCGGGACAGGGGAAGAGACCCAGTACTTC. Translated: CAWTPGTGEETQYF. Full variable domain (remainder filled in from reference TRBV30 and TRBJ2-5): SQTIHQWPATLVQPVGSPLSLECTVEGTSNPNLYWYRQAAGRGLQLLFYSVGIGQISSEVPQNLSASRPQDRQFILSSKKLLLSDSGFYLCAWTPGTGEETQYFGPGTRLLVL.

This chain connects TRBV20-1 to TRBJ2-7, with 8 nucleotides matching TRBD2. V lost 1 base to trimming and J lost 2 bases; unmatched junction nucleotides: 1. CDR1 DFQATT and CDR2 SNEGSKA come from the germline V gene (reference sequence). The CDR3 is 13 residues long. DNA for the CDR3: TGCAGTGCTAGAGGGACTAGCCCCTACGAGCAGTACTTC. It is translated as CSARGTSPYEQYF.

This chain uses TRBV7-2 with TRBJ2-5; D might be TRBD2 (6 bases). The CDR3 loop spans 16 amino acids. The germline V and J ends were trimmed by 1 base and 2 bases, with 14 bases remaining between them. Germline V lookup: CDR1 SGHTA, CDR2 FQGNSA. The CDR3, as DNA: TGTGCCAGCAGCTTAGGCCGGGGCGGGGTACAAGAGACCCAGTACTTC. This sequence encodes CASSLGRGGVQETQYF.

The genes are TRBV6-1 and TRBJ2-4, with D maybe TRBD1 (5 bases). Germline CDR1 is MNHNS and CDR2 is SASEGT. Trimming cost V 2 bases and J 0 bases, with 8 bases left between them. The CDR3 length is 15 residues. The chain's CDR3 is CASSEQGRAKNIQYF. The CDR3 coding sequence is TGTGCCAGCAGTGAACAGGGTAGAGCCAAAAACATTCAGTACTTC.

V usage is TRBV20-1 and J usage is TRBJ1-3, with D unresolved. V was pared by 5 bases and J by 2 bases, with 10 bases between. The CDR3 extends over 13 amino acids. CDR1 and CDR2 (germline): DFQATT, SNEGSKA (reference sequence). CDR3 region: CSAQGLAGNTIYF. The CDR3 DNA reads TGCAGTGCTCAAGGGTTAGCTGGAAACACCATATATTTT.

The chain carries TRBV20-1 and TRBJ1-3; D gene unclear. V lost 4 bases and J lost 0, with 19 bases in between. Germline V gene sequence: CDR1 DFQATT, CDR2 SNEGSKA (reference sequence). This CDR3 is 17 amino acids long. Here the CDR3 reads CSATSGGQAISGNTIYF. The CDR3 DNA follows: TGCAGTGCTACCTCCGGAGGGCAGGCCATCTCTGGAAACACCATATATTTT.

The chain joins TRBV11-3 to TRBJ2-7, with 7 bases that match TRBD1. The CDR3 extends over 15 amino acids. After removal of 5 bases from V and 6 bases from J, the junction contained 13 bases not matched to a gene. Germline V gene data show CDR1 as SGHNT and CDR2 as YENEEA. DNA for the CDR3: TGTGCCAGCAGCGTATCCGGGACAGTAACGTTCGAGCAGTACTTC. Encoded protein: CASSVSGTVTFEQYF.